These T cell receptor beta chains were read from a single sample in a study of memory CD4+ T cells and cytomegalovirus serostatus. Sequencing was performed with immunoSEQ multiplex PCR; in TCRdb, only in-frame clones are kept and a portion is missing. The sample holds tens of thousands of clones, roughly 80% seen once. The sequenced material came from memory CD4+ T cells from blood. These receptor sequences come from an adult in good health and CMV-seropositive. Both conserved end residues are part of each CDR3. A D gene is named only where the DNA matches it firmly. Clone size, where shown, is once, few, many, or a class for clones that have expanded.

j_call | v_call | clone_size | d_call | cdr3_nt | cdr3_aa
TRBJ1-2 | TRBV6-6 | once | - | TGTGCCAGTGGGTTGCGAGGTGGCTACACCTTC | CASGLRGGYTF
TRBJ1-2 | TRBV28 | - | - | TGTGCCAGCAGTACAGGCGGCGGCTATGGCTACACCTTC | CASSTGGGYGYTF
TRBJ1-2 | TRBV4-2 | - | - | TGTGCCAGCAGCCCAGAAGACAGTTTCTATGGCTACACCTTC | CASSPEDSFYGYTF
TRBJ2-3 | TRBV6-5 | few | TRBD2 | TGTGCCAGCCGGGGGGGGCTCGGCACAGATACGCAGTATTTT | CASRGGLGTDTQYF
TRBJ1-3 | TRBV7-9 | once | - | TGTGCCAGCAGCTTAGCCCCAACTGGAAACACCATATATTTT | CASSLAPTGNTIYF
TRBJ1-6 | TRBV19 | - | - | TGTGCCAGCCAGGGACTGCCGAATTCACCCCTCCACTTT | CASQGLPNSPLHF
TRBJ1-5 | TRBV10-3 | once | - | TGTGCCATCGGTTTTGGGTACCAACAGCCCCAGCATTTT | CAIGFGYQQPQHF
TRBJ2-7 | TRBV9 | few | - | TGTGCCAGCAGCCGGGACGGGACGGGGGAGCAGTACTTC | CASSRDGTGEQYF
TRBJ2-3 | TRBV5-6 | once | TRBD2 | TGTGCCAGCAGTTTTAGCGGGGTACCAGATACGCAGTATTTT | CASSFSGVPDTQYF
TRBJ2-5 | TRBV2 | once | - | TGTGCCAGCACTCCCCAGGCGGAGGAGACCCAGTACTTC | CASTPQAEETQYF
TRBJ1-6 | TRBV6-1 | few | - | TGTGCCAGCAGTGAATCCGGGGGGGGTTCACCCCTCCACTTT | CASSESGGGSPLHF
TRBJ2-1 | TRBV7-3 | - | - | TGTGCCAGCAGCTTAACTAGCGGCCACAATGAGCAGTTCTTC | CASSLTSGHNEQFF
TRBJ2-3 | TRBV5-1 | - | TRBD2 | TGCGCCAGCAGCTTAGGGTTGGGACTAGGCACAGATACGCAGTATTTT | CASSLGLGLGTDTQYF
TRBJ2-3 | TRBV7-3 | - | TRBD1 | TGTGCCAGCCCAAGGGACAGGGGCCCCACAGATACGCAGTATTTT | CASPRDRGPTDTQYF